This paragraph covers one TCR beta chain sequence. Antigen: not known. The data were obtained in a study of vaccination and CD4 T cells after COVID-19. On the study more broadly: Median draw time for post-COVID samples was roughly 96 days post-diagnosis (range 35 to 161). Blood was drawn a median roughly 67 days post second dose, range 14 to 241.

Cultured CD4+ T-cell DNA underwent Oncomine TCR Beta short-read sequencing. Investigators isolated genomic DNA from cultured CD4+ T cells. In TCRdb, the PCR reads were re-called with MiXCR into one record per CDR3 protein. The table has around 15,000 distinct CDR3 sequences, about a fifth seen once. Documented treatment: approximately 9-day PBMC culture with coronavirus spike peptide pools or control peptides (ViraFEST assay). Germline V lookup: CDR1 DFQATT, CDR2 SNEGSKA (reference sequence). CDR3 size: 12 residues. The V end was cut by 1 base, the J end by 4 bases, with 5 bases between. The clonotype originates from a human donor who received a COVID-19 vaccine. The rearrangement joins TRBV20-1 to TRBJ1-3; D unclear. Sequenced here: CD4+ T cells from blood, cultured in vitro, sampled before SARS-CoV-2 vaccination. CDR3 sequence: CSARATGNTIYF. DNA for the CDR3: TGCAGTGCTAGAGCCACGGGAAACACCATATATTTT.